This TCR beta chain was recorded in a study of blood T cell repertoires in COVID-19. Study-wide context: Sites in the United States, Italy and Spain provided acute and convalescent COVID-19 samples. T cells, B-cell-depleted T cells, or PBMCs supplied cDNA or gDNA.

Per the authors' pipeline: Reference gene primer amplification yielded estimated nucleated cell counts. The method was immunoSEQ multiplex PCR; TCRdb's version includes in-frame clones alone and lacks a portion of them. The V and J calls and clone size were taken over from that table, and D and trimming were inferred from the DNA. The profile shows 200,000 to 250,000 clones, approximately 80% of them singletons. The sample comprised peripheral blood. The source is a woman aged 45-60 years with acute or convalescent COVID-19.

The DNA of the CDR3 is TGTGCCAGCAGTTACCAGCTAGCGGGAGGGTCGGGCGAGCAGTACTTC. Amino acids: CASSYQLAGGSGEQYF. V usage is TRBV6-2 or TRBV6-3 and J usage is TRBJ2-7; 12 bases fit TRBD2. Germline loops: CDR1 MNHEY, CDR2 SVGEGT. The trim removed 2 bases at V and 6 bases at J, leaving 8 bases unmatched. There are 16 residues in the CDR3.